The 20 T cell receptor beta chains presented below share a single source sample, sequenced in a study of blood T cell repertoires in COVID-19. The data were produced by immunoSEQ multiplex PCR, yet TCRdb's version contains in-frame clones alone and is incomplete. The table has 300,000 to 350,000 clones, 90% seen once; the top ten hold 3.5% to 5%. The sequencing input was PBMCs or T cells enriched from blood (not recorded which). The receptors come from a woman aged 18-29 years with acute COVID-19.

Here the CDR3 DNA reads TGTGCCAGCAGCTTATGGAGACGCAGCAATCAGCCCCAGCATTTT. Translating it yields CASSLWRRSNQPQHF. The gene calls are TRBV7-6 and TRBJ1-5, with D hard to call. Trimming pared 2 bases from V and 1 base from J, leaving 9 bases between. CDR3 length: 15 amino acids. Germline V lookup: CDR1 SGHVS, CDR2 FNYEAQ.

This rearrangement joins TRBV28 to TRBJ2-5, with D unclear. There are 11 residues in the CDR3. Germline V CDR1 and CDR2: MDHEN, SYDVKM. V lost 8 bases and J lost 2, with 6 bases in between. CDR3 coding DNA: TGTGCCAGCTTAAATCAAGAGACCCAGTACTTC. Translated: CASLNQETQYF.

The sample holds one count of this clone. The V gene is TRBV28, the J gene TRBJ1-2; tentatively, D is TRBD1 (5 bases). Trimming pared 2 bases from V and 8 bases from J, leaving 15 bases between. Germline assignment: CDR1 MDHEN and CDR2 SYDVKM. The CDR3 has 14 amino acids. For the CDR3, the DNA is TGTGCCAGCAGTTTAGAGGGGAGGTTGAGAGGCTACACCTTC. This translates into CASSLEGRLRGYTF.

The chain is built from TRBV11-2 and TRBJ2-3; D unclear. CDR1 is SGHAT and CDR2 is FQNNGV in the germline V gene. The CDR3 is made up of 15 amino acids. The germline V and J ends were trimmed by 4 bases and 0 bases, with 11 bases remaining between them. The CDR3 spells CASSSRPSSTDTQYF. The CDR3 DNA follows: TGTGCCAGCAGCTCGAGGCCCAGCAGCACAGATACGCAGTATTTT.

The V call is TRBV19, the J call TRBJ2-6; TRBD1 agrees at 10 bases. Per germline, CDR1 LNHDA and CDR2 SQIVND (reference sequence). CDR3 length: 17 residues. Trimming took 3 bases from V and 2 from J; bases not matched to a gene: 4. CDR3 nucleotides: TGTGCCAGTAGTATTGGGACAGGGGTAGCTGGGGCCAACGTCCTGACTTTC. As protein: CASSIGTGVAGANVLTF. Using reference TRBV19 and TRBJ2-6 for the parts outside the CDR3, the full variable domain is DGGITQSPKYLFRKEGQNVTLSCEQNLNHDAMYWYRQDPGQGLRLIYYSQIVNDFQKGDIAEGYSVSREKKESFPLTVTSAQKNPTAFYLCASSIGTGVAGANVLTFGAGSRLTVL.

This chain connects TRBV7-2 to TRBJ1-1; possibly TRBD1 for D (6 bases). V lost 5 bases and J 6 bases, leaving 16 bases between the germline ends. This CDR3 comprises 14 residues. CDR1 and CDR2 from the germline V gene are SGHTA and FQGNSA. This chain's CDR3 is CASSASPRGPEAFF. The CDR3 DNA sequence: TGTGCCAGCAGCGCTAGCCCCAGGGGACCTGAAGCTTTCTTT.

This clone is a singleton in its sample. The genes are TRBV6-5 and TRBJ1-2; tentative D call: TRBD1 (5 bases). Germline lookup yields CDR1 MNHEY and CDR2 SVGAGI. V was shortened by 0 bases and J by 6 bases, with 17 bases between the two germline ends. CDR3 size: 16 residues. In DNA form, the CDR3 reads TGTGCCAGCAGTTACTCCGAGGCAGGGCTTATTGATGGCTACACCTTC. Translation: CASSYSEAGLIDGYTF.

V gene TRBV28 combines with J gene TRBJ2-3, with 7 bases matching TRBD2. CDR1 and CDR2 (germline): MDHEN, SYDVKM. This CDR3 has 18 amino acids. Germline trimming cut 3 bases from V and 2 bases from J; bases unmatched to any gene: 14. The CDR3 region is CASSFPSGDLSDTDTQYF. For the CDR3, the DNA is TGTGCCAGCAGTTTTCCTAGCGGAGACCTAAGTGACACAGATACGCAGTATTTT.

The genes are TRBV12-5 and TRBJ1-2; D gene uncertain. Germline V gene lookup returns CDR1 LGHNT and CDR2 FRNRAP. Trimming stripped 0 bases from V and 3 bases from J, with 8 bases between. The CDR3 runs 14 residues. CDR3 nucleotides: TGTGCTAGTGGTTTGGTATACGGTCACTATGGCTACACCTTC. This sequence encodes CASGLVYGHYGYTF.

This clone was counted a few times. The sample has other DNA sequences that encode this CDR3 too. As DNA, the CDR3 is TGTGCCAGCAGCTCCGGGACATACCAAGAGACCCAGTACTTC. Translating gives CASSSGTYQETQYF. The chain joins TRBV5-8 to TRBJ2-5; D is perhaps TRBD1 (6 bases). Trimming shortened V by 3 bases and J by 0 bases, and 9 bases separated the two germline ends. The germline gives CDR1 SGHTS, CDR2 YDEGEE. This CDR3 region has 14 residues. Supplemented by reference TRBV5-8 and TRBJ2-5, the full variable domain reads EAGVTQSPTHLIKTRGQQATLRCSPISGHTSVYWYQQALGLGLQFLLWYDEGEERNRGNFPPRFSGRQFPNYSSELNVNALELEDSALYLCASSSGTYQETQYFGPGTRLLVL.

The DNA of the CDR3 is TGTGCCAGCAGTAGTGAACTAGCAGCCCTCGGGGAGACCCAGTACTTC. Translated: CASSSELAALGETQYF. The rearrangement links TRBV2 to TRBJ2-5; perhaps TRBD2 as D (6 bases). Trimming removed 5 bases from V and 5 bases from J, with 21 bases in between. Per germline, CDR1 SNHLY and CDR2 FYNNEI. The CDR3 runs to 16 residues.

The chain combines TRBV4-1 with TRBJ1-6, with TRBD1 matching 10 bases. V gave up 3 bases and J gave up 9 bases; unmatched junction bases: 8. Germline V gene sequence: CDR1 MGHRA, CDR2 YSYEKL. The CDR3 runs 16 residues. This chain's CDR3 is CASSHDETGGRSPLHF. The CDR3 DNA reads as TGCGCCAGCAGCCACGACGAGACAGGGGGCCGTTCACCCCTCCACTTT.

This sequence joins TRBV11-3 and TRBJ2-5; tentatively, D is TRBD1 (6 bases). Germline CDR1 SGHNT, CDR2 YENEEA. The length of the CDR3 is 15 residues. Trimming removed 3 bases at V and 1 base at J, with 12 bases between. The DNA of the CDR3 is TGTGCCAGCAGCTTTGGACAGAGAGTCCAAGAGACCCAGTACTTC. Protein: CASSFGQRVQETQYF.

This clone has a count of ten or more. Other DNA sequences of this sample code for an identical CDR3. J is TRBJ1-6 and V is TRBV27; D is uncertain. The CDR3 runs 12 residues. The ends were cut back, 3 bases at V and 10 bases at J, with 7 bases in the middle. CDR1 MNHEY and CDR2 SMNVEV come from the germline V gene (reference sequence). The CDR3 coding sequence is TGTGCCAGCAGTTTCCCAGGATCACCCCTCCACTTT. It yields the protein CASSFPGSPLHF.

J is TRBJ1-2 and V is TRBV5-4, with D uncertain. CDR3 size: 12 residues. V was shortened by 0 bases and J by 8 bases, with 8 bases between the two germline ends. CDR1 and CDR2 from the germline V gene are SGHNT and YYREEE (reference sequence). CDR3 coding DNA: TGTGCCAGCAGCTTGGAACAAAACGGCTACACCTTC. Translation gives CASSLEQNGYTF.

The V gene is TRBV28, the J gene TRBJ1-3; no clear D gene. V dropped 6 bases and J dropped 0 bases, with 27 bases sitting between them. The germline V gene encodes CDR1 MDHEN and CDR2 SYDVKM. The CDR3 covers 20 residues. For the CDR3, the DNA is TGTGCCAGCAGCCCGTTTAAACCTCTGAAGGTACTAGACTCTGGAAACACCATATATTTT. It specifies CASSPFKPLKVLDSGNTIYF.

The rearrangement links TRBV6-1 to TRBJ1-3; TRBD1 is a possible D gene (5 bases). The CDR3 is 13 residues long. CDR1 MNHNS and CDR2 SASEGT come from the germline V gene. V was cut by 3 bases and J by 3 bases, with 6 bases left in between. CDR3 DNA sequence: TGTGCCAGCAGTGACGGGGGTGGAAACACCATATATTTT. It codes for CASSDGGGNTIYF.

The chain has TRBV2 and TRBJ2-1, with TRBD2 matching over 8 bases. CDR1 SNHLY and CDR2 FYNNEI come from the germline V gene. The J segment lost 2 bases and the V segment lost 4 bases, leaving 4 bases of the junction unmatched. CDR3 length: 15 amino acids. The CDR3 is CASSATSGTYNEQFF. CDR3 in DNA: TGTGCCAGCAGTGCAACTAGCGGCACCTACAATGAGCAGTTCTTC.

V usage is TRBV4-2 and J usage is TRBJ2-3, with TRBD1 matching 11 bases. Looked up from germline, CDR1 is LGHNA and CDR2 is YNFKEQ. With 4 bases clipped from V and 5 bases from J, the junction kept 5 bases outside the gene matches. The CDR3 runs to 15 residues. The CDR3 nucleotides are TGTGCCAGCAGCCTTGGACAGGGGGCAGGAGATACGCAGTATTTT. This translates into CASSLGQGAGDTQYF.

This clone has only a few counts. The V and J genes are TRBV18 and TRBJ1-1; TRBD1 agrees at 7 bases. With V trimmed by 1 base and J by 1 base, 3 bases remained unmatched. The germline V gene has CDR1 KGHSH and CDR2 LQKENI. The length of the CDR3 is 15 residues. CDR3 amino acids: CASSPLQGENTEAFF. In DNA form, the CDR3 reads TGTGCCAGCTCACCACTCCAGGGGGAGAACACTGAAGCTTTCTTT.